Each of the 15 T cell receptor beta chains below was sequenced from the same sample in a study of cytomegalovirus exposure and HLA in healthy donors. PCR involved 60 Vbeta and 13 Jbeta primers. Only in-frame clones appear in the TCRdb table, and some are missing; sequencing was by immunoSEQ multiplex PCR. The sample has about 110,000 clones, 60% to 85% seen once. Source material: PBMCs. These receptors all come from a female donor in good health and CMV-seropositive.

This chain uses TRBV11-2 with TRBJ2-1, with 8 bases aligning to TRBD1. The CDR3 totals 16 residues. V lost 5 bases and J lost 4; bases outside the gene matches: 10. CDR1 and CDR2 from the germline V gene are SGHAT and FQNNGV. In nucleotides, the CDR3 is TGTGCCAGCAGCGTCAGACAGGGGACGGGGTACAATGAGCAGTTCTTC. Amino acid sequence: CASSVRQGTGYNEQFF.

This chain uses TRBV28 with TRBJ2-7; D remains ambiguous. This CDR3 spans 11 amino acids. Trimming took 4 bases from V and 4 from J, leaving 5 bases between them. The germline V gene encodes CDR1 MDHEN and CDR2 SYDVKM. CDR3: CASSSPYEQYF. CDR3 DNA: TGTGCCAGCAGTTCCCCGTACGAGCAGTACTTC.

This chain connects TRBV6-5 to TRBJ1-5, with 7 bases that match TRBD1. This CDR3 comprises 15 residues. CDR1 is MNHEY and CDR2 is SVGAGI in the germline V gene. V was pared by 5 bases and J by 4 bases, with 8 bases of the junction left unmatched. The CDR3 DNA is TGTGCCAGCAGTCCCTCCGGGACAGCTAATCAGCCCCAGCATTTT. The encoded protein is CASSPSGTANQPQHF.

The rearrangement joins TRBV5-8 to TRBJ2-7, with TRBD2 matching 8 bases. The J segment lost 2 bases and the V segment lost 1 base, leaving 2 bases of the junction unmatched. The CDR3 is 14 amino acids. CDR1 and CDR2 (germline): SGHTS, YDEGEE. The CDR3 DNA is TGTGCCAGCAGCTTGTTAGCGGGACCCTACGAGCAGTACTTC. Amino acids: CASSLLAGPYEQYF.

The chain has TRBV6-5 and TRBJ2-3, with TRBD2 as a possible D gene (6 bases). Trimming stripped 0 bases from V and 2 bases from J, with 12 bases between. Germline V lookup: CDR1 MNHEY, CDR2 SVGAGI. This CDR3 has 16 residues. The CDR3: CASSYSGRRDTDTQYF. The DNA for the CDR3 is TGTGCCAGCAGTTACTCGGGGAGGCGGGACACAGATACGCAGTATTTT.

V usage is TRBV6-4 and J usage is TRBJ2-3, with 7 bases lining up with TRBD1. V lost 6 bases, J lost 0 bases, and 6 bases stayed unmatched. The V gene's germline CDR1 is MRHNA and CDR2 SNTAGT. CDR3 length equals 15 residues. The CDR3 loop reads CASSQTGVSTDTQYF. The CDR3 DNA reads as TGTGCCAGCAGCCAAACAGGGGTCAGCACAGATACGCAGTATTTT.

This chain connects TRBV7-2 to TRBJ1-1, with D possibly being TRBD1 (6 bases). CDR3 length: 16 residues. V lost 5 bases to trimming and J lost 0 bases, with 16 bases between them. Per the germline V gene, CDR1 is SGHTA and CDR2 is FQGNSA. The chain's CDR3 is CASSPRKGQMNTEAFF. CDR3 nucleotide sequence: TGTGCCAGCAGCCCCCGAAAAGGACAGATGAACACTGAAGCTTTCTTT.

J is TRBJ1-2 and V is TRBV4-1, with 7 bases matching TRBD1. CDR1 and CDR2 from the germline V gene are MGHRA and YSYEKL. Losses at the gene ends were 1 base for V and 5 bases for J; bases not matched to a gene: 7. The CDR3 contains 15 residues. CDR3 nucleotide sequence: TGCGCCAGCAGCCAAGTTGGAGGGGGCGGTTATGGCTACACCTTC. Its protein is CASSQVGGGGYGYTF.

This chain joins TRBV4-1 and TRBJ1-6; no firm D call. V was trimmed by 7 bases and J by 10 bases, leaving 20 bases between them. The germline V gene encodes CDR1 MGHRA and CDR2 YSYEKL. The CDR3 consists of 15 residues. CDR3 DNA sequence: TGCGCCAGCACTCGGTTGGGCCTCGGCGGGTCACCCCTCCACTTT. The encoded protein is CASTRLGLGGSPLHF.

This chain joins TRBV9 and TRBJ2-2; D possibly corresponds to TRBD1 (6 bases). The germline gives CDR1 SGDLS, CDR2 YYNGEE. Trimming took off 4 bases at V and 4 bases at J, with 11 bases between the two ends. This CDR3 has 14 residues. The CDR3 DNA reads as TGTGCCAGCAGCTTCCTACAGGGCACCGGGGAGCTGTTTTTT. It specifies CASSFLQGTGELFF.

The CDR3 sequence: CAWRAQNTGELFF. CDR3 bases: TGTGCCTGGAGGGCCCAGAACACCGGGGAGCTGTTTTTT. V and J are TRBV30 and TRBJ2-2; D is ambiguous. CDR3 length: 13 amino acids. V was shortened by 3 bases and J by 1 base, with 6 bases between the two germline ends. In germline, CDR1 is GTSNPN, CDR2 SVGIG (reference sequence).

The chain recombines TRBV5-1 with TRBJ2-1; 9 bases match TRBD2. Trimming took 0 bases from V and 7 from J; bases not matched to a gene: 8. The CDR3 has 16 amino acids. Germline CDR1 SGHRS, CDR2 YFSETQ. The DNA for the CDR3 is TGCGCCAGCAGCTTGGAAGGACTAGCGTGGGCAAATGAGCAGTTCTTC. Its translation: CASSLEGLAWANEQFF.

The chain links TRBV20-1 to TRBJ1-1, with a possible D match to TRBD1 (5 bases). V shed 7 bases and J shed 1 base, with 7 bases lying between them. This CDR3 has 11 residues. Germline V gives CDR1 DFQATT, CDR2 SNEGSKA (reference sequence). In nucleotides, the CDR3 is TGCAGTGGACAGAAGAACACTGAAGCTTTCTTT. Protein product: CSGQKNTEAFF.

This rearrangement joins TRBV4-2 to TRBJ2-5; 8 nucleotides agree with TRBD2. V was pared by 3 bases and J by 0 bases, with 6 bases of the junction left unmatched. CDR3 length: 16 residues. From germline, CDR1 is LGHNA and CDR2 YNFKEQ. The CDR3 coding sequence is TGTGCCAGCAGCCAGGGGGCTAGCGGGTACCAAGAGACCCAGTACTTC. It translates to CASSQGASGYQETQYF.

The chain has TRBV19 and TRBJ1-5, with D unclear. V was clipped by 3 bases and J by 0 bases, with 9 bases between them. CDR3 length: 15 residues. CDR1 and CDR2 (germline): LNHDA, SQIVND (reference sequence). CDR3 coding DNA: TGTGCCAGTAGTATGGGCCTGTATAGCAATCAGCCCCAGCATTTT. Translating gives CASSMGLYSNQPQHF. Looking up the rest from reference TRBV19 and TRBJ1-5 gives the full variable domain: DGGITQSPKYLFRKEGQNVTLSCEQNLNHDAMYWYRQDPGQGLRLIYYSQIVNDFQKGDIAEGYSVSREKKESFPLTVTSAQKNPTAFYLCASSMGLYSNQPQHFGDGTRLSIL.